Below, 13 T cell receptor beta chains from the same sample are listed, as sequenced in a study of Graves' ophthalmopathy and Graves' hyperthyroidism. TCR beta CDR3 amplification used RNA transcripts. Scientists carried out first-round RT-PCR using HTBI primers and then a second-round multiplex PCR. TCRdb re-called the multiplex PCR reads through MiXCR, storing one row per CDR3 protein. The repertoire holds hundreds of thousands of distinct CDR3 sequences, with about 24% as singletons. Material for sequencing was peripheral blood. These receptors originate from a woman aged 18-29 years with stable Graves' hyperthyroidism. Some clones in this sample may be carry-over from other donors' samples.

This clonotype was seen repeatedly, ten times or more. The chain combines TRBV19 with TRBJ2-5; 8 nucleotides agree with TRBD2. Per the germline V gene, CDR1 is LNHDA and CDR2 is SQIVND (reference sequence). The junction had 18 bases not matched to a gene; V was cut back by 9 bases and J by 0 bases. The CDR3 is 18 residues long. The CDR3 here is CASSGGLVSRFYQETQYF. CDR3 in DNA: TGTGCCAGCTCGGGAGGGCTGGTCTCGCGGTTCTACCAAGAGACCCAGTACTTC.

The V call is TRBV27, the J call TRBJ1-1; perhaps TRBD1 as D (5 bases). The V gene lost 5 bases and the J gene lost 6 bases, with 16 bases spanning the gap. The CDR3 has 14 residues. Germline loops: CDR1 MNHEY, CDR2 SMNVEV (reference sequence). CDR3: CASSPLRQTAEAFF. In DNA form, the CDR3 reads TGTGCCAGCAGTCCACTAAGACAGACCGCTGAAGCTTTCTTT.

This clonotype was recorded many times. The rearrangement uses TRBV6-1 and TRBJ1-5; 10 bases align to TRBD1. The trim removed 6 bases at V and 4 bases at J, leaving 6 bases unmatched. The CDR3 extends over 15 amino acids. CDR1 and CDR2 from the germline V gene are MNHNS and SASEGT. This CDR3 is CASRPGQGVNQPQHF. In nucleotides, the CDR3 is TGTGCCAGCAGGCCCGGACAGGGGGTGAATCAGCCCCAGCATTTT.

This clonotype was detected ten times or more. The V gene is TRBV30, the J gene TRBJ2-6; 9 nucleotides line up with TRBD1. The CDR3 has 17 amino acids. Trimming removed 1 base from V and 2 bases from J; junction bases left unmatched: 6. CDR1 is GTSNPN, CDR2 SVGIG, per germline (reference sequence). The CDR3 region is CAWSEGTGSTGANVLTF. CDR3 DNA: TGTGCCTGGAGTGAGGGGACAGGGTCTACTGGGGCCAACGTCCTGACTTTC.

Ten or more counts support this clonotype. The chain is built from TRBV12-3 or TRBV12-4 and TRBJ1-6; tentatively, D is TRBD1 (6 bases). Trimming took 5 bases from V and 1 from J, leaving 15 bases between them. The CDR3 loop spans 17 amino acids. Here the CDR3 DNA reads TGTGCCAGCAGTCCCCCGGACAGATTTTCCTATAATTCACCCCTCCACTTT. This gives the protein CASSPPDRFSYNSPLHF.

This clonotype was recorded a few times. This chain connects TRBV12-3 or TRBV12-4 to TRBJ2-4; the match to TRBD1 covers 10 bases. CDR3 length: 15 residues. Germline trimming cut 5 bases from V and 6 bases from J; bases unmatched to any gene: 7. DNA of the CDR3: TGTGCCAGCAGTCAGAGACAGGGGGCCGGAAACATTCAGTACTTC. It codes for CASSQRQGAGNIQYF.

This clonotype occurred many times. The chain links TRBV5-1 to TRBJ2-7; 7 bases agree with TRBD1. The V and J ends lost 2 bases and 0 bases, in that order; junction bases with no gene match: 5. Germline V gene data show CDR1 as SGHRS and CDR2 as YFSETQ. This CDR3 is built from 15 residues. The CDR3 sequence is CASSLATGSSYEQYF. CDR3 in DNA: TGCGCCAGCAGCTTAGCGACAGGGAGCTCCTACGAGCAGTACTTC.

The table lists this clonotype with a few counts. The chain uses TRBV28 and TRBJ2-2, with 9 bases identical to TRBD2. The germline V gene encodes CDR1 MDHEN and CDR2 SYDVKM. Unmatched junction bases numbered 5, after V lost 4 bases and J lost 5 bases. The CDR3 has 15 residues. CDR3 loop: CASSSRREGTGELFF. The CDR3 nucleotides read TGTGCCAGCAGTTCACGGCGGGAGGGTACCGGGGAGCTGTTTTTT.

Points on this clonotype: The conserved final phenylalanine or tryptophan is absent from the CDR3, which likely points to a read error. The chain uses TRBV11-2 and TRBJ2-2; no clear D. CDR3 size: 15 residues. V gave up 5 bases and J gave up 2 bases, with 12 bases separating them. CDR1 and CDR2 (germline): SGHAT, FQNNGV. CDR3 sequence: CASSTIVGNTGELFL. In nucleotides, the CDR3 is TGTGCCAGCAGCACTATCGTCGGAAACACCGGGGAGCTGTTTTTG.

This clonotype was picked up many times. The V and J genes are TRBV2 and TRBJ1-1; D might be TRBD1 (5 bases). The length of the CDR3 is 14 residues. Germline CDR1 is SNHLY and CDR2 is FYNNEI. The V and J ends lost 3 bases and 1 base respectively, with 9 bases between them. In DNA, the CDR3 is TGTGCCAGCAGTGATGGGGGAGGGAACACTGAAGCTTTCTTT. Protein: CASSDGGGNTEAFF. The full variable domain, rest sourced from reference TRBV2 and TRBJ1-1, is EPEVTQTPSHQVTQMGQEVILRCVPISNHLYFYWYRQILGQKVEFLVSFYNNEISEKSEIFDDQFSVERPDGSNFTLKIRSTKLEDSAMYFCASSDGGGNTEAFFGQGTRLTVV.

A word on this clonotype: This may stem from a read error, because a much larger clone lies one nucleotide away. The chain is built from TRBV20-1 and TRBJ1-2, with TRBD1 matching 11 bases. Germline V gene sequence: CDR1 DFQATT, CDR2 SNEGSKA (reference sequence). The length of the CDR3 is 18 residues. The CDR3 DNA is TGCAGTGCTGATACCAGCCGGGACAGGGGGACGTCAAACTATGGCTACGCCTTC. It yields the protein CSADTSRDRGTSNYGYAF.

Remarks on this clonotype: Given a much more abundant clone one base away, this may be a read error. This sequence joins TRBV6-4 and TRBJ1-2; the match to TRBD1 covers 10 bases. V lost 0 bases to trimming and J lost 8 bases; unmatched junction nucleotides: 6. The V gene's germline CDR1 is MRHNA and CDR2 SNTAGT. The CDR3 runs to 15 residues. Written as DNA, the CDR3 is TGTGCCAGCAGTGACTCGACAGGGGGCGCCTGGGGCTACACCTTC. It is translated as CASSDSTGGAWGYTF.

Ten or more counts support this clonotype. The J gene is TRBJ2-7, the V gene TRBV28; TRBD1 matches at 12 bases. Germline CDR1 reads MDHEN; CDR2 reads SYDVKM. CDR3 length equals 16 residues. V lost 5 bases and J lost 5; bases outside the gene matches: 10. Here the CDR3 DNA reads TGTGCCAGCAGTGACAGACCGGGACAGGGGGCCCACGAGCAGTACTTC. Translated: CASSDRPGQGAHEQYF.